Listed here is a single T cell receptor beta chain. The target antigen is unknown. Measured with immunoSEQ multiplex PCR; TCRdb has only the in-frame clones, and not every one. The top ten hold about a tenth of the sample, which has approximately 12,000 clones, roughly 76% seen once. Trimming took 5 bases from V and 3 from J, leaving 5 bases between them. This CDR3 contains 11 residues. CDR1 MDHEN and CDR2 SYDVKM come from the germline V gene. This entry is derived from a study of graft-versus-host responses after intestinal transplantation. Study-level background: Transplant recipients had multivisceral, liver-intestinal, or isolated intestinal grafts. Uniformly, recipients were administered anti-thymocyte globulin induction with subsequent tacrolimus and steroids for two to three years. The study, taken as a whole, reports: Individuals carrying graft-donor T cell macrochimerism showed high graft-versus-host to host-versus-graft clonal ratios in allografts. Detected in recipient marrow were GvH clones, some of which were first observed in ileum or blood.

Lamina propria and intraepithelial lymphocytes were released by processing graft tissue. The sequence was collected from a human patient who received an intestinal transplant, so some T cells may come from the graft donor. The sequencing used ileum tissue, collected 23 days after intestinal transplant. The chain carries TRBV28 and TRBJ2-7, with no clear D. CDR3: CASSPGYEQYF. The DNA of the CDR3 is TGTGCCAGCAGTCCAGGCTACGAGCAGTACTTC.